This T cell receptor (beta chain) is drawn from a study of siplizumab effects on memory and regulatory T cells. TCRdb's copy holds only in-frame clones and misses some; the assay was immunoSEQ multiplex PCR. The sample lists fewer than 130,000 clones, just under 95% occurring once. To note about this clone: Its antigen is unknown. Other DNA sequences within the sample encode an identical CDR3.

V lost 6 bases and J lost 2, with 10 bases in between. CDR1 is KGHSH, CDR2 LQKENI, per germline. The length of the CDR3 is 13 residues. Overall study results and limits: Under siplizumab, alloreactive sequences traced to unstimulated CD4+ memory cells were significantly reduced. Naive T cells looked more diverse than memory cells and looked like major alloresponse contributors.

This clonotype was obtained from a human donor in good health. The rearrangement uses TRBV18 and TRBJ1-1, with D unresolved. The sample comprised CD4+ T cells sorted from blood. Written as DNA, the CDR3 is TGTGCCAGCTCCCAAGGAGAAAACACTGAAGCTTTCTTT. This gives the protein CASSQGENTEAFF.